This T cell receptor (beta chain) is drawn from a study of blood T cells in healthy people across ages. Trimming took off 1 base at V and 2 bases at J, with 10 bases between the two ends. The CDR3 contains 14 residues. CDR1 is DFQATT, CDR2 SNEGSKA, per germline (reference sequence). Sample-barcoded 5' priming and a J-beta primer mix drove a second PCR of roughly 6 to 12 cycles. Every molecule of cDNA carried a tag from a template-switch adaptor with 12 random nucleotides. A single record per CDR3 protein comes from TCRdb applying MiXCR to the 5' RACE reads. The sample has about a million distinct CDR3 sequences, roughly 48% seen once.

This receptor was obtained from a man aged 25 to 40 in good health. The sample comprised blood. The rearrangement joins TRBV20-1 to TRBJ2-3, with D unclear. The CDR3 nucleotides are TGCAGTGCTAGAGTTTCGCAGAACACAGATACGCAGTATTTT. Translated: CSARVSQNTDTQYF.